This section outlines one T cell receptor (beta chain) sequence together with its context. The data belong to a study of T cell changes during pregnancy in multiple sclerosis. Germline V gene data show CDR1 as SNHLY and CDR2 as FYNNEI. The V end was cut by 10 bases, the J end by 5 bases, with 7 bases between. The CDR3 loop spans 10 amino acids. Assay used: immunoSEQ multiplex PCR; TCRdb lists only in-frame clones, some missing. The sample contains about 1,200 clones, 80% of which appear only once. Sequencing was performed on CD4+ T cells from PBMCs (not recorded whether the cells were cultured). The TCR originated in a female patient with multiple sclerosis, enrolled in a pregnancy study. Some clones in this sample may be carry-over from other donors' samples. This chain joins TRBV2 and TRBJ2-3; no definite D call. The DNA for the CDR3 is TGTGCCAAGGGAAAAGATACGCAGTATTTT. Protein product: CAKGKDTQYF.